Following are 32 T cell receptor beta chains from one sample sequenced in a study of shared clonotypes between healthy human individuals. Profiled with immunoSEQ multiplex PCR; TCRdb holds only in-frame clones, not every one. The sample has a few million clones, nearly 97% seen once. Source material: naive CD4+ T cells sorted from blood. The subset: CD45RA+ positively selected. The receptors stem from a man younger than 35 in good health.

The chain carries TRBV5-8 and TRBJ2-7; a possible D gene is TRBD2 (6 bases). Germline loops: CDR1 SGHTS, CDR2 YDEGEE. This CDR3 has 13 residues. V was shortened by 4 bases and J by 5 bases, with 13 bases between the two germline ends. CDR3 sequence: CASSPAGYHEQYF. In DNA form, the CDR3 reads TGTGCCAGCAGCCCGGCGGGGTACCACGAGCAGTACTTC.

This clone showed up just a few times. The chain joins TRBV30 to TRBJ1-5; D gene unclear. The CDR3 is 12 residues long. The V end was cut by 3 bases, the J end by 5 bases, with 8 bases between. From germline, CDR1 is GTSNPN and CDR2 SVGIG (reference sequence). CDR3 protein: CAWSLNHQPQHF. In DNA form, the CDR3 reads TGTGCCTGGAGCTTGAATCATCAGCCCCAGCATTTT.

This clone has just one count. The rearrangement joins TRBV9 to TRBJ1-2; TRBD1 matches at 7 bases. The V and J ends lost 2 bases and 2 bases, in that order; junction bases with no gene match: 6. Per the germline V gene, CDR1 is SGDLS and CDR2 is YYNGEE. This CDR3 has 15 residues. In nucleotides, the CDR3 is TGTGCCAGCAGCGTTCTACAGGGGACCAACTATGGCTACACCTTC. Protein: CASSVLQGTNYGYTF.

V usage is TRBV18 and J usage is TRBJ2-1, with 10 bases that match TRBD2. V shed 6 bases and J 8 bases; nucleotides not matched to a gene: 10. CDR3 length: 15 residues. Germline CDR1 is KGHSH and CDR2 is LQKENI. For the CDR3, the DNA is TGTGCCAGCTCGCAACTAGCGGGAAGTTTTGATGAGCAGTTCTTC. Translating it yields CASSQLAGSFDEQFF.

V usage is TRBV5-4 and J usage is TRBJ1-5; D is unclear. Germline CDR1 and CDR2: SGHNT and YYREEE (reference sequence). The CDR3 is 15 residues long. V lost 4 bases and J lost 7, with 18 bases in between. The CDR3 sequence is CASSTDGIPSQPQHF. The DNA for the CDR3 is TGTGCCAGCAGCACGGATGGGATACCTTCCCAGCCCCAGCATTTT.

As for this clone: Other DNA sequences from this sample encode an identical CDR3 as well. The rearrangement joins TRBV7-2 to TRBJ2-3, with no clear D. From germline, CDR1 is SGHTA and CDR2 FQGNSA. V was shortened by 0 bases and J by 2 bases, with 3 bases between the two germline ends. CDR3 length: 13 amino acids. This CDR3 is CASSLASTDTQYF. CDR3 nucleotides: TGTGCCAGCAGCTTAGCTTCCACAGATACGCAGTATTTT.

The gene calls are TRBV6-5 and TRBJ2-2; D is possibly TRBD1 (5 bases). The germline V and J ends were trimmed by 4 bases and 5 bases, with 11 bases remaining between them. The CDR3 length is 14 residues. Germline V gene lookup returns CDR1 MNHEY and CDR2 SVGAGI. CDR3 nucleotide sequence: TGTGCCAGCAGTTTCGACAGACAGACCGGGGAGCTGTTTTTT. This sequence encodes CASSFDRQTGELFF.

The gene calls are TRBV30 and TRBJ2-7; TRBD1 agrees at 7 bases. Germline V gene sequence: CDR1 GTSNPN, CDR2 SVGIG (reference sequence). V gave up 3 bases and J gave up 1 base; unmatched junction bases: 21. The CDR3 has 19 amino acids. The CDR3: CAWRVNRGAAGLSSYEQYF. As DNA, the CDR3 is TGTGCCTGGAGGGTAAACAGGGGAGCTGCAGGACTCTCTTCCTACGAGCAGTACTTC.

This clone was detected only once. The rearrangement joins TRBV7-8 to TRBJ2-2, with D hard to call. The CDR3 consists of 14 residues. CDR1 is SGHVS, CDR2 FQNEAQ, per germline. Trimming stripped 0 bases from V and 4 bases from J, with 6 bases between. This CDR3 is CASSLAEVTGELFF. In nucleotides, the CDR3 is TGTGCCAGCAGCTTAGCGGAAGTCACCGGGGAGCTGTTTTTT.

The chain couples TRBV2 to TRBJ1-1; 9 bases are shared with TRBD1. The CDR3 is 15 residues long. V lost 5 bases, J lost 6 bases, and 10 bases stayed unmatched. Germline CDR1 and CDR2: SNHLY and FYNNEI. The CDR3 sequence: CASSQFTGGGSEAFF. As DNA, the CDR3 is TGTGCCAGCAGTCAATTTACAGGGGGCGGTTCTGAAGCTTTCTTT.

J is TRBJ2-1 and V is TRBV7-8; 9 nucleotides agree with TRBD1. The trim removed 2 bases at V and 3 bases at J, leaving 2 bases unmatched. Germline CDR1 SGHVS, CDR2 FQNEAQ. This CDR3 has 15 residues. The DNA for the CDR3 is TGTGCCAGCAGCTTAAGGGACAGGGTCTACAATGAGCAGTTCTTC. Protein sequence: CASSLRDRVYNEQFF.

The chain carries TRBV29-1 and TRBJ2-7; 9 bases align to TRBD1. Losses at the gene ends were 6 bases for V and 4 bases for J; bases not matched to a gene: 13. The germline gives CDR1 SQVTM, CDR2 ANQGSEA. The CDR3 is 15 residues long. CDR3 in DNA: TGCAGCGTGAGGTGGACAGGGGCGTATGGGTACGAGCAGTACTTC. Amino acid sequence: CSVRWTGAYGYEQYF.

This clone was counted once. This chain joins TRBV2 and TRBJ2-2, with TRBD1 matching 10 bases. The V and J ends lost 6 bases and 7 bases, in that order; junction bases with no gene match: 11. CDR1 is SNHLY, CDR2 FYNNEI, per germline. This CDR3 has 16 residues. CDR3 residues: CASSTTATGGGGELFF. CDR3 bases: TGTGCCAGCAGCACCACAGCGACAGGGGGCGGCGGGGAGCTGTTTTTT.

The chain carries TRBV18 and TRBJ1-6, with 8 bases lining up with TRBD1. The V gene's germline CDR1 is KGHSH and CDR2 LQKENI. The J segment lost 10 bases and the V segment lost 5 bases, leaving 7 bases of the junction unmatched. The CDR3 runs to 14 residues. Here the CDR3 reads CASSDLTGESPLHF. CDR3 nucleotides: TGTGCCAGCTCAGACTTGACAGGGGAATCACCCCTCCACTTT.

This clone appeared a single time. The chain joins TRBV19 to TRBJ2-7; D gene ambiguous. CDR1 is LNHDA and CDR2 is SQIVND in the germline V gene (reference sequence). Trimming took off 10 bases at V and 0 bases at J, with 13 bases between the two ends. The CDR3 has 13 amino acids. Here the CDR3 DNA reads TGTGCCACTAAATCGCTAGACTCCTACGAGCAGTACTTC. The encoded protein is CATKSLDSYEQYF.

For this clone: This sample also contains other DNA sequences that code for the same CDR3. The chain combines TRBV7-2 with TRBJ2-7; D is undetermined. Trimming removed 3 bases from V and 3 bases from J, with 9 bases in between. This CDR3 comprises 13 residues. The germline CDR1 and CDR2 sequences are SGHTA and FQGNSA. CDR3 region: CASSLGGNYEQYF. The DNA of the CDR3 is TGTGCCAGCAGCTTGGGCGGAAACTACGAGCAGTACTTC.

This sequence joins TRBV6-1 and TRBJ2-7; 8 bases map to TRBD1. CDR1 is MNHNS, CDR2 SASEGT, per germline. The CDR3 spans 14 residues. V gave up 8 bases and J gave up 6 bases; unmatched junction bases: 12. The chain's CDR3 is CASAPQDRVSEQYF. CDR3 bases: TGTGCCAGCGCACCACAGGACAGGGTGTCCGAGCAGTACTTC.

The J gene is TRBJ2-7, the V gene TRBV19, with 8 bases identical to TRBD1. Germline assignment: CDR1 LNHDA and CDR2 SQIVND (reference sequence). Germline trimming cut 4 bases from V and 6 bases from J; bases unmatched to any gene: 11. This CDR3 is 15 amino acids long. CDR3 in amino acids: CASSTIDRGLTEQYF. In nucleotides, the CDR3 is TGTGCCAGTAGTACCATAGACAGGGGATTGACCGAGCAGTACTTC.

This clone has only one observation. The chain has TRBV10-3 and TRBJ2-1, with TRBD2 matching 10 bases. V dropped 5 bases and J dropped 10; count of bases not matched to a gene: 5. This CDR3 comprises 13 residues. CDR1 and CDR2 from the germline V gene are ENHRY and SYGVKD. CDR3 DNA: TGTGCCATCAGTAGAGCGGGAGGGCCGGAGCAGTTCTTC. As protein: CAISRAGGPEQFF.

This rearrangement joins TRBV5-1 to TRBJ2-2; tentatively, D is TRBD1 (6 bases). CDR3 length: 16 amino acids. Germline CDR1 reads SGHRS; CDR2 reads YFSETQ. Trimming pared 3 bases from V and 5 bases from J, leaving 17 bases between. The CDR3 reads CASSSMDSSRTGELFF. CDR3 in DNA: TGCGCCAGCAGCTCCATGGACAGTTCAAGGACCGGGGAGCTGTTTTTT.

The V call is TRBV5-1, the J call TRBJ2-1, with D possibly TRBD2 on 6 matching bases. The germline V gene encodes CDR1 SGHRS and CDR2 YFSETQ. The CDR3 is 12 amino acids. The V end lost 0 bases, the J end lost 10 bases, and 8 bases lay between the germline ends. The CDR3 region has the DNA TGCGCCAGCAGCTTGGACGGAGGGGAGCAGTTCTTC. Its translation is CASSLDGGEQFF.

This clone was observed once. This sequence joins TRBV7-9 and TRBJ2-7; D unresolved. The CDR3 consists of 14 residues. Germline CDR1 reads SEHNR; CDR2 reads FQNEAQ (reference sequence). The V and J ends lost 5 bases and 0 bases respectively, with 11 bases between them. CDR3 in amino acids: CASSIAVRSYEQYF. The CDR3 nucleotides are TGTGCCAGCAGCATTGCTGTACGCTCCTACGAGCAGTACTTC.

CDR3 nucleotide sequence: TGTGCCAGCCGAAACGGGGAGGGGGAGAGCTATGGCTACACCTTC. As protein: CASRNGEGESYGYTF. The chain links TRBV6-5 to TRBJ1-2, with D maybe TRBD1 (6 bases). Germline CDR1 reads MNHEY; CDR2 reads SVGAGI. V was clipped by 8 bases and J by 4 bases, with 20 bases between them. The CDR3 extends over 15 amino acids.

The chain employs TRBV27 and TRBJ2-1; 9 nucleotides align to TRBD2. J was trimmed by 9 bases and V by 5 bases; bases with no gene match: 11. The CDR3 is made up of 15 amino acids. The germline V gene encodes CDR1 MNHEY and CDR2 SMNVEV (reference sequence). CDR3 region: CASSPGLAPAGEQFF. As DNA, the CDR3 is TGTGCCAGCAGTCCCGGACTAGCGCCCGCCGGTGAGCAGTTCTTC.

To note about this clone: Distinct nucleotide sequences in the sample also encode this CDR3. V and J are TRBV5-1 and TRBJ2-1; D is unclear. From germline, CDR1 is SGHRS and CDR2 YFSETQ. V was cut by 0 bases and J by 0 bases, with 7 bases left in between. The CDR3 runs to 15 residues. This CDR3 reads CASSLEAVSYNEQFF. The CDR3 bases are TGCGCCAGCAGCTTGGAGGCGGTCTCCTACAATGAGCAGTTCTTC.

The genes are TRBV29-1 and TRBJ2-1; D remains unclear. Between the trimmed V and J ends, which lost 0 bases and 4 bases, there was a span of 7 bases. Germline V gives CDR1 SQVTM, CDR2 ANQGSEA. The CDR3 is 13 residues long. The CDR3 loop reads CSVEDHGYNEQFF. The CDR3 DNA follows: TGCAGCGTTGAAGATCATGGGTACAATGAGCAGTTCTTC.

This clone was observed a handful of times. The chain uses TRBV27 and TRBJ2-5, with 12 bases fitting TRBD1. The J segment lost 5 bases and the V segment lost 4 bases, leaving 5 bases of the junction unmatched. The V gene's germline CDR1 is MNHEY and CDR2 SMNVEV (reference sequence). This CDR3 region has 15 residues. The CDR3 nucleotides are TGTGCCAGCAGTTCCGGGACAGGGGGCGTGGAGACCCAGTACTTC. Protein: CASSSGTGGVETQYF.

This chain links TRBV2 with TRBJ2-7, with 7 bases aligning to TRBD2. From germline, CDR1 is SNHLY and CDR2 FYNNEI. The CDR3 spans 13 residues. The V and J ends lost 7 bases and 4 bases, in that order; junction bases with no gene match: 7. This CDR3 is CASTGGRTYEQYF. The CDR3, as DNA: TGTGCCAGCACCGGGGGGAGGACGTACGAGCAGTACTTC. Combining the CDR3 with reference TRBV2 and TRBJ2-7 gives the whole variable domain EPEVTQTPSHQVTQMGQEVILRCVPISNHLYFYWYRQILGQKVEFLVSFYNNEISEKSEIFDDQFSVERPDGSNFTLKIRSTKLEDSAMYFCASTGGRTYEQYFGPGTRLTVT.

The J gene is TRBJ1-1, the V gene TRBV11-2; perhaps TRBD1 as D (6 bases). CDR3 size: 15 residues. Germline lookup yields CDR1 SGHAT and CDR2 FQNNGV. The V and J ends lost 0 bases and 0 bases respectively, with 8 bases between them. Here the CDR3 reads CASSLDGGMNTEAFF. CDR3 nucleotides: TGTGCCAGCAGCTTAGATGGGGGCATGAACACTGAAGCTTTCTTT.

In the case of this clone: Other DNA sequences from this sample encode an identical CDR3 as well. The chain recombines TRBV6-5 with TRBJ2-6; D tentatively reads TRBD1 or TRBD2 (5 bases each). The V gene's germline CDR1 is MNHEY and CDR2 SVGAGI. The CDR3 length is 15 residues. V was shortened by 3 bases and J by 0 bases, with 6 bases between the two germline ends. CDR3: CASSYGGSGANVLTF. The CDR3 region has the DNA TGTGCCAGCAGTTATGGGGGCTCTGGGGCCAACGTCCTGACTTTC.

This chain uses TRBV11-3 with TRBJ2-4, with 12 bases identical to TRBD2. In germline, CDR1 is SGHNT, CDR2 YENEEA. The V gene end was trimmed by 5 bases and the J gene end by 7 bases; junction bases not matched to a gene: 6. The CDR3 spans 15 residues. CDR3 loop: CASSRGTSGLNIQYF. CDR3 DNA: TGTGCCAGCAGCCGAGGGACTAGCGGGCTTAACATTCAGTACTTC.

The chain has TRBV6-6 and TRBJ2-1; 12 bases are shared with TRBD2. The CDR3 has 15 amino acids. Germline CDR1 and CDR2: MNHNY and SVGAGI (reference sequence). V shed 5 bases, J shed 7 bases, and the junction held 6 bases outside the gene matches. CDR3 region: CASSPTSGRLNEQFF. Written as DNA, the CDR3 is TGTGCCAGCAGTCCGACTAGCGGGAGACTAAATGAGCAGTTCTTC.